Listed below are T cell receptor beta chains from one sample, sequenced in a study of radiotherapy plus CTLA-4 blockade in lung cancer. This table comes from immunoSEQ multiplex PCR, and its TCRdb copy is limited to in-frame clones, with some not included. The profile covers tens of thousands of clones, with roughly three quarters appearing a single time and less than 7.5% taken by the ten largest. Sequenced here: peripheral blood, sampled from a patient treated with radiotherapy plus ipilimumab. These receptors originate from a human donor with non-small cell lung cancer who had a complete response to radiotherapy plus ipilimumab. CDR3s include the opening cysteine and the closing phenylalanine or tryptophan. Each record gives: clone size, J gene, D gene, V gene, CDR3 DNA, CDR3 protein. The D gene is left open where the match is weak. Expanded clones are given a class, and other clones once, few, many or no size at all.

size: NA; J: TRBJ2-7; D: NA; V: TRBV7-9; DNA: TGTGCCAGCAGCTTATCGGGACTCTCCTACGAGCAGTACTTC; CDR3: CASSLSGLSYEQYF
size: once; J: TRBJ2-7; D: NA; V: TRBV23-1; DNA: TGCGCCAGCAGCCCGGGACACGGAGATCCCTACGAGCAGTACTTC; CDR3: CASSPGHGDPYEQYF
size: NA; J: TRBJ2-7; D: NA; V: TRBV18; DNA: TGTGCCAGCTCACCACCGATCCTTAACCCTTACGAGCAGTACTTC; CDR3: CASSPPILNPYEQYF
size: NA; J: TRBJ2-7; D: NA; V: TRBV5-6; DNA: TGTGCCAGCAGCTTGGCAGGGCTCTCCTACGAGCAGTACTTC; CDR3: CASSLAGLSYEQYF
size: NA; J: TRBJ1-1; D: NA; V: TRBV27; DNA: TGTGCCAGAGGACCCATGTACACTGAAGCTTTCTTT; CDR3: CARGPMYTEAFF
size: NA; J: TRBJ2-5; D: NA; V: TRBV27; DNA: TGTGCCAGCAGTTGGGGAGGAGGAGAGACCCAGTACTTC; CDR3: CASSWGGGETQYF
size: NA; J: TRBJ2-5; D: NA; V: TRBV7-7; DNA: TGTGCTAGCAGCTTTTTAACGAACTCCCAAGAGACCCAGTACTTC; CDR3: CASSFLTNSQETQYF
size: NA; J: TRBJ1-5; D: NA; V: TRBV29-1; DNA: TGCAGCGTCGGCGGAGGAGATCAGCCCCAGCATTTT; CDR3: CSVGGGDQPQHF
size: NA; J: TRBJ2-3; D: TRBD2; V: TRBV7-9; DNA: TGTGCCAGCAGCTTATCGGGACTAGCGGGGGGGCAGTCAGATACGCAGTATTTT; CDR3: CASSLSGLAGGQSDTQYF
size: NA; J: TRBJ2-5; D: NA; V: TRBV18; DNA: TGTGCCAGCTCACCGGGGGATGGGTCTGGAGAGACCCAGTACTTC; CDR3: CASSPGDGSGETQYF
size: NA; J: TRBJ1-2; D: NA; V: TRBV29-1; DNA: TGCAGCGTCGGAAAGACAGCTGGCTATGGCTACACCTTC; CDR3: CSVGKTAGYGYTF
size: once; J: TRBJ2-5; D: TRBD2; V: TRBV11-2; DNA: TGTGCCAGCAGCTTAGGTAGCGGGGGGGGAGAGACCCAGTACTTC; CDR3: CASSLGSGGGETQYF
size: NA; J: TRBJ1-4; D: NA; V: TRBV4-3; DNA: TGCGCCAGCAGCCAAGAAAGGGTAGGGGTTGAAAAACTGTTTTTT; CDR3: CASSQERVGVEKLFF
size: once; J: TRBJ2-7; D: NA; V: TRBV4-3; DNA: TGCGCCAGCAGCCCCTTGGGATCCTACGAGCAGTACTTC; CDR3: CASSPLGSYEQYF
size: NA; J: TRBJ1-5; D: NA; V: TRBV19; DNA: TGTGCCAGTAGTATCCCCCAGGTGGGCAATCAGCCCCAGCATTTT; CDR3: CASSIPQVGNQPQHF
size: NA; J: TRBJ2-5; D: NA; V: TRBV5-4; DNA: TGTGCCAGCAGCACCTATAACCGAGGAGGGTGGGAGACCCAGTACTTC; CDR3: CASSTYNRGGWETQYF
size: NA; J: TRBJ1-3; D: NA; V: TRBV14; DNA: TGTGCCAGCAGCCGACAGTCTGGAAACACCATATATTTT; CDR3: CASSRQSGNTIYF
size: NA; J: TRBJ1-5; D: NA; V: TRBV4-3; DNA: TGCGCCAGCAGCCAAGCCCTGGGGGGGGGCAATCAGCCCCAGCATTTT; CDR3: CASSQALGGGNQPQHF
size: few; J: TRBJ1-3; D: TRBD1; V: TRBV19; DNA: TGTGCCAGTAGTAGCGGACAGGTTTTCTCTGGAAACACCATATATTTT; CDR3: CASSSGQVFSGNTIYF
size: NA; J: TRBJ1-1; D: TRBD1; V: TRBV10-2; DNA: TGCGCCAGCAGTGAGTCCACGGACAGGGGCCAGGGAGCTTTCTTT; CDR3: CASSESTDRGQGAFF
size: NA; J: TRBJ1-3; D: NA; V: TRBV7-9; DNA: TGTGCCAGCAGCCCTAAATACAGGGAAGCTGGAAACACCATATATTTT; CDR3: CASSPKYREAGNTIYF
size: NA; J: TRBJ1-2; D: NA; V: TRBV6-5; DNA: TGTGCCAGCAGTTACTCGCAGGGGAAGGATGGCTACACCTTC; CDR3: CASSYSQGKDGYTF
size: NA; J: TRBJ1-2; D: NA; V: TRBV11-2; DNA: TGTGCCAGCAGCTTAGCGCCGGGGGCAGTTGGCTACACCTTC; CDR3: CASSLAPGAVGYTF
size: NA; J: TRBJ1-3; D: TRBD1; V: TRBV19; DNA: TGTGCCAGTAGTCTGACGACAGGGAGCTCTGGAAACACCATATATTTT; CDR3: CASSLTTGSSGNTIYF
size: NA; J: TRBJ1-3; D: TRBD1; V: TRBV7-2; DNA: TGTGCCAGCAGCTCCGACAGGGTAGGAGGAAACACCATATATTTT; CDR3: CASSSDRVGGNTIYF
size: medium-sized; J: TRBJ2-7; D: NA; V: TRBV10-3; DNA: TGTGCCATCAGTGAGTCGTCCTACGAGCAGTACTTC; CDR3: CAISESSYEQYF
size: NA; J: TRBJ1-3; D: NA; V: TRBV10-2; DNA: TGCGCCAGCAGGGAAAGTGGGGGGACGTTTGGAAACACCATATATTTT; CDR3: CASRESGGTFGNTIYF
size: NA; J: TRBJ1-2; D: NA; V: TRBV5-8; DNA: TGTGCCAGCACCCCGTTGGGACAAACGAACTATGGCTACACCTTC; CDR3: CASTPLGQTNYGYTF
size: NA; J: TRBJ1-2; D: NA; V: TRBV7-2; DNA: TGTGCCAGCAGCTCACAGGGAAGCTTCTCTTTTGGTTATGGCTACACCTTC; CDR3: CASSSQGSFSFGYGYTF
size: NA; J: TRBJ2-5; D: TRBD2; V: TRBV29-1; DNA: TGCAGCGTCACCACTAGCGGCCAAGAGACCCAGTACTTC; CDR3: CSVTTSGQETQYF
size: once; J: TRBJ2-2; D: NA; V: TRBV27; DNA: TGTGCCAGCAGTTTCAGGGAGGCCCCCGGCGGGGAGCTGTTTTTT; CDR3: CASSFREAPGGELFF
size: NA; J: TRBJ1-4; D: TRBD1; V: TRBV19; DNA: TGTGCCAGTAGTATTTCCATCGGGACAGGCCTTGAAAAACTGTTTTTT; CDR3: CASSISIGTGLEKLFF
size: NA; J: TRBJ1-1; D: NA; V: TRBV5-6; DNA: TGTGCCAGCAGCTTGGCCGGGTTTGGGGGTCTGAACACTGAAGCTTTCTTT; CDR3: CASSLAGFGGLNTEAFF
size: NA; J: TRBJ2-2; D: TRBD2; V: TRBV18; DNA: TGTGCCAGCTCACCAAGCGGGAGAGGTACCGGGGAGCTGTTTTTT; CDR3: CASSPSGRGTGELFF
size: NA; J: TRBJ1-2; D: NA; V: TRBV6-5; DNA: TGTGCCAGCAGGAACTCCCCCCAGTACACCTTC; CDR3: CASRNSPQYTF
size: NA; J: TRBJ1-2; D: NA; V: TRBV11-3; DNA: TGTGCCAGCAGCCAAGAAGGACGGAATGATAACTATGGCTACACCTTC; CDR3: CASSQEGRNDNYGYTF
size: once; J: TRBJ1-1; D: TRBD1; V: TRBV2; DNA: TGTGCCAGAGGACAGGGGAGCACTGAAGCTTTCTTT; CDR3: CARGQGSTEAFF
size: NA; J: TRBJ2-2; D: NA; V: TRBV6-5; DNA: TGTGCCAGCAGTACCCAGGAGACCGGGGAGCTGTTTTTT; CDR3: CASSTQETGELFF
size: NA; J: TRBJ1-5; D: TRBD1; V: TRBV2; DNA: TGTGCCAGCAGGGCCTCAGGACAGGGCAATCAGCCCCAGCATTTT; CDR3: CASRASGQGNQPQHF
size: NA; J: TRBJ1-2; D: NA; V: TRBV30; DNA: TGTGCCTGGAAAAAACAGGGAAATAACTATGGCTACACCTTC; CDR3: CAWKKQGNNYGYTF
size: NA; J: TRBJ2-3; D: NA; V: TRBV6-1; DNA: TGTGCCAGTTATCGCGGGGAGGCATACACAGATACGCAGTATTTT; CDR3: CASYRGEAYTDTQYF